These 11 T cell receptor beta chains were sequenced from one sample in a study of cytomegalovirus exposure and HLA in healthy donors listed by TCRdb under 2017. The protocol used for the library was the immunoSEQ multiplex PCR assay. The multiplex PCR relied on a mix of 60 forward primers for TCR Vbeta segments and 13 reverse primers for TCR Jbeta segments. As stored in TCRdb, this immuneACCESS dataset retains in-frame rearrangements with V and J assigned. A fraction of the clones does not appear; measured against another copy, unresolved V genes explain less than half of the discrepancy, and the remainder lacks a known reason. The sample's table covers about 210,000 clones. About 1% of the sample lies in the top ten. The sample consisted of PBMCs. All receptors derive from a woman aged 25 to 39 in good health and CMV-seropositive.

This sequence joins TRBV7-8 and TRBJ2-5, with 9 bases fitting TRBD2. The J call may be mistaken, given a closer DNA end match to TRBJ2-7. Looked up from germline, CDR1 is SGHVS and CDR2 is FQNEAQ. The CDR3 sequence is 14 residues long. CDR3 region: CASSPRGGAYEQYF. In DNA form, the CDR3 reads TGTGCCAGCAGCCCCCGCGGGGGGGCCTACGAGCAGTACTTC.

The chain has TRBV7-2 and TRBJ1-2, with TRBD1 identical over 12 bases. Looked up from germline, CDR1 is SGHTA and CDR2 is FQGNSA. Trimming cost V 1 base and J 9 bases; bases outside gene matches: 12. This CDR3 is built from 17 residues. DNA of the CDR3: TGTGCCAGCAGCTTAGTAGTGGGGTGGGGACAGGGGGCGAGCTACACCTTC. Translated, it gives CASSLVVGWGQGASYTF. Drawing the rest from reference TRBV7-2 and TRBJ1-2, the complete variable domain is GAGVSQSPSNKVTEKGKDVELRCDPISGHTALYWYRQSLGQGLEFLIYFQGNSAPDKSGLPSDRFSAERTGGSVSTLTIQRTQQEDSAVYLCASSLVVGWGQGASYTFGSGTRLTVV.

The rearrangement joins TRBV14 to TRBJ1-2; D ambiguous. This CDR3 comprises 15 residues. From germline, CDR1 is SGHDN and CDR2 FVKESK. V was shortened by 4 bases and J by 6 bases, with 18 bases between the two germline ends. The CDR3 reads CASSLKDYKYDGYTF. CDR3 sequence (DNA): TGTGCCAGCAGCCTTAAGGACTACAAATACGATGGCTACACCTTC.

The V gene is TRBV28, the J gene TRBJ1-5, with 7 nucleotides matching TRBD1. In germline, CDR1 is MDHEN, CDR2 SYDVKM. The CDR3 is 14 amino acids. Losses at the gene ends were 4 bases for V and 6 bases for J; bases not matched to a gene: 6. DNA of the CDR3: TGTGCCAGCAGTTCGGACAGGCCTTTTCAGCCCCAGCATTTT. It codes for CASSSDRPFQPQHF.

The chain recombines TRBV11-2 with TRBJ1-2, with a tentative D call TRBD1 (6 bases). This CDR3 contains 16 residues. Germline assignment: CDR1 SGHAT and CDR2 FQNNGV. V lost 6 bases, J lost 0 bases, and 17 bases lay in between. The CDR3 DNA is TGTGCCAGCAGTAACCCCTGGACAGCTACTAACTATGGCTACACCTTC. It specifies CASSNPWTATNYGYTF.

The genes are TRBV19 and TRBJ2-1; 8 nucleotides match TRBD2. Germline V gives CDR1 LNHDA, CDR2 SQIVND (reference sequence). The length of the CDR3 is 14 residues. J gave up 6 bases and V 3 bases, and 4 bases lay outside the gene matches. CDR3 nucleotide sequence: TGTGCCAGTAGTATCAAGCGGGAGAGCAATGAGCAGTTCTTC. Its protein is CASSIKRESNEQFF.

The genes are TRBV4-1 and TRBJ1-2, with a weak D call TRBD1 (6 bases). The germline V and J ends were trimmed by 0 bases and 3 bases, with 11 bases remaining between them. Germline CDR1 MGHRA, CDR2 YSYEKL. The CDR3 sequence is 15 residues long. The CDR3 bases are TGCGCCAGCAGCCAAGAACCACAGGGATACTATGGCTACACCTTC. Translation: CASSQEPQGYYGYTF.

The V call is TRBV28, the J call TRBJ2-5; 10 nucleotides line up with TRBD2. This CDR3 contains 14 residues. The V and J ends lost 5 bases and 3 bases, in that order; junction bases with no gene match: 3. Germline loops: CDR1 MDHEN, CDR2 SYDVKM. The CDR3 bases are TGTGCCAGCAGTGCTACTAGCGGGAAAGAGACCCAGTACTTC. It yields the protein CASSATSGKETQYF.

In DNA form, the CDR3 reads TGTGCCAGCAGTTTGCGACAGGGGAACACTGAAGCTTTCTTT. This codes for CASSLRQGNTEAFF. This rearrangement joins TRBV27 to TRBJ1-1, with 7 bases fitting TRBD1. The trim removed 3 bases at V and 1 base at J, leaving 2 bases unmatched. Germline CDR1 and CDR2: MNHEY and SMNVEV (reference sequence). The CDR3 consists of 14 residues.

The V and J genes are TRBV6-5 and TRBJ2-5; D perhaps matches TRBD2 (5 bases). This CDR3 spans 15 amino acids. Trimming pared 0 bases from V and 4 bases from J, leaving 12 bases between. Germline loops: CDR1 MNHEY, CDR2 SVGAGI. CDR3 protein: CASSYSRGNGETQYF. CDR3 in DNA: TGTGCCAGCAGTTACTCCCGGGGAAATGGAGAGACCCAGTACTTC.

V is TRBV5-5 and J is TRBJ1-1, with D perhaps matching TRBD1 (5 bases). V was clipped by 5 bases and J by 4 bases, with 15 bases between them. Germline lookup yields CDR1 SGHKS and CDR2 YYEKEE (reference sequence). The CDR3 spans 14 residues. The CDR3 spells CASSGWGGVTEAFF. CDR3 bases: TGTGCCAGCAGTGGTTGGGGCGGGGTCACTGAAGCTTTCTTT.